These T cell receptor beta chains were read from a single sample in a study of cytomegalovirus exposure and HLA in healthy donors. The repertoire was sequenced with immunoSEQ multiplex PCR; TCRdb's copy has only in-frame clones and lacks some. The data contain 75,000 to 100,000 clones, about 80% of them singletons. Sequencing used PBMCs. Receptor source: a young man in good health and CMV-seronegative. Both conserved end residues are part of each CDR3. A D gene is named only where the DNA matches it firmly. Some rows mark clone size as missing; the rest say once, few, many or name a class of expanded clone.

cdr3_nt cdr3_aa d_call v_call clone_size j_call
TGTGCCAGTAGTCTCCGGGGGACAGCTAGCAATCAGCCCCAGCATTTT CASSLRGTASNQPQHF TRBD1 TRBV19 NA TRBJ1-5
TGTGCCAGCAGCGGGGTGGGGGGGTATGAGCAGTTCTTC CASSGVGGYEQFF TRBD2 TRBV5-6 NA TRBJ2-1
TGTGCCAGCAGCGGACAGGGGTATGGCTACACCTTC CASSGQGYGYTF TRBD1 TRBV9 NA TRBJ1-2
TGTGCCAGCAGCCGGGGGGCGGACAGTTATGAAAAACTGTTTTTT CASSRGADSYEKLFF NA TRBV7-2 few TRBJ1-4
TGCAGTGCTAGAGGAGTAGAGACCCAGTACTTC CSARGVETQYF NA TRBV20-1 once TRBJ2-5
TGTGCCACCAGCAGGGCTCTTAGGGACTGGGGGGAAAAACTGTTTTTT CATSRALRDWGEKLFF NA TRBV15 NA TRBJ1-4
TGTGCCTGTCGGCCGAGGACTAGCGGGCGGAATGAGCAGTTCTTC CACRPRTSGRNEQFF TRBD2 TRBV6-6 NA TRBJ2-1
TGCGCCAGCAGCCAAGATTGGGGGAGGGAGCAGTACTTC CASSQDWGREQYF NA TRBV4-1 NA TRBJ2-7
TGTGCCAGCAGCCCTACAGGGGGAAAGTCCTATAATGAGCAGTTCTTC CASSPTGGKSYNEQFF TRBD1 TRBV5-4 NA TRBJ2-1
TGTGCCAGCAGCGGACAGACTAACTATGGCTACACCTTC CASSGQTNYGYTF NA TRBV9 NA TRBJ1-2
TGTGCCAGCAGCCAATCCCCTGGGGGGTCAGGAGATACGCAGTATTTT CASSQSPGGSGDTQYF NA TRBV7-9 NA TRBJ2-3
TGTGCCAGCTCACCAACTTTACCGGGGAACACTGAAGCTTTCTTT CASSPTLPGNTEAFF NA TRBV18 NA TRBJ1-1
TGTGCCAGCAGTTACGCCCTGGACAGGGTGGGGTATGGCTACACCTTC CASSYALDRVGYGYTF TRBD1 TRBV6-5 NA TRBJ1-2
TGTGCCAGCAGCCCGCGGACAGGGGTCATCTTAGATACGCAGTATTTT CASSPRTGVILDTQYF TRBD1 TRBV13 once TRBJ2-3
TGCGCCAGCCGATCGACAGCAACTAATGAAAAACTGTTTTTT CASRSTATNEKLFF NA TRBV5-1 few TRBJ1-4
TGCGCCAGCAGCTTGATGAGCGGGAGGTCTACCGGGGAGCTGTTTTTT CASSLMSGRSTGELFF TRBD2 TRBV5-1 NA TRBJ2-2
TGCGCCAGCACTATCAGGGCAGCCGTGAACACTGAAGCTTTCTTT CASTIRAAVNTEAFF NA TRBV4-1 NA TRBJ1-1
TGTGCCAGCAGCGGCCCCAGGGGCGCCTATGGCTACACCTTC CASSGPRGAYGYTF NA TRBV14 NA TRBJ1-2
TGTGCCAGCAGCTTTGGGACAGGCCCTTACACTGAAGCTTTCTTT CASSFGTGPYTEAFF TRBD1 TRBV7-3 NA TRBJ1-1
TGTGCCATCAGTGAGTCGGGACAGGTCTACTCTGGAAACACCATATATTTT CAISESGQVYSGNTIYF TRBD1 TRBV10-3 NA TRBJ1-3
TGCGCCAGCAGCTTGGTAACAGCAAGGAACACTGAAGCTTTCTTT CASSLVTARNTEAFF NA TRBV5-1 NA TRBJ1-1
TGTGCCAGTTCGCCCCTCCAGGGGGCAGTTGGAAACACCATATATTTT CASSPLQGAVGNTIYF TRBD1 TRBV19 NA TRBJ1-3
TGTGCCAGCAGTTGGGGAAGGGGGTCTAGCACTGAAGCTTTCTTT CASSWGRGSSTEAFF NA TRBV11-2 NA TRBJ1-1